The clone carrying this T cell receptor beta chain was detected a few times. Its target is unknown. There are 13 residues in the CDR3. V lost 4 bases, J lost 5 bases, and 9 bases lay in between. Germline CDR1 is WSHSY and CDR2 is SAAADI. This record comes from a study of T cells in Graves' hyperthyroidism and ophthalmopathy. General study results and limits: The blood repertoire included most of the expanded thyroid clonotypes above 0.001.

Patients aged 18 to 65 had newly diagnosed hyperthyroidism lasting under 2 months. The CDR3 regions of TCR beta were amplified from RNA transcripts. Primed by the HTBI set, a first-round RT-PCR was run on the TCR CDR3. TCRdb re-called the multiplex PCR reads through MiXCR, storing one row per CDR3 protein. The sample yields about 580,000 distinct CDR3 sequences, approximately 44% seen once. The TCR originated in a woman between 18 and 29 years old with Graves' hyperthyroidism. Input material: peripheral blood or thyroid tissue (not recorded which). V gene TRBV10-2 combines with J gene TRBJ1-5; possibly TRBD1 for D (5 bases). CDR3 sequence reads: CASSGQTYQPQHF. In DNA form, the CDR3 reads TGCGCCAGCAGTGGACAGACTTATCAGCCCCAGCATTTT.